The entry below gives a single T cell receptor (beta chain) sequence along with its context. Its antigen is still unknown. This specimen belongs to a study of CXCR3-negative and CXCR3-positive naive CD8 T cells. CD45RO-CCR7+CD27+CD95- cells counted as naive CD8+ T cells. The study, taken as a whole, reports: TRB CDR3 hydrophobicity was greater in CXCR3-positive naive cells than in CXCR3-negative naive cells.

Germline CDR1 reads SQVTM; CDR2 reads ANQGSEA. The CDR3 covers 11 residues. With UMI labels, 5' RACE was used to prepare the TRB cDNA libraries. TCRdb reprocessed the 5' RACE reads, with one entry per CDR3 protein and no DNA. This table lists some 130,000 distinct CDR3 sequences. The sample comprised naive CXCR3- CD8+ T cells from blood. The subset: CD45RO-CCR7+CD27+CD95- naive CD8+ T cells lacking CXCR3 (TNR3-). The receptor was isolated from a human donor in good health. Some clones in this sample may be carry-over from other donors' samples. This chain joins TRBV29-1 and TRBJ1-1; TCRdb returns TRBD1, unconfirmable since there is no DNA. The CDR3 sequence is CSASGPPEAFF.